This T cell receptor beta chain derives from a study of T-cell reconstitution after alpha-beta-depleted transplantation in children. Overall study results and limits: The origin of alpha-beta T cells about two months after transplant was reportedly several hundred expanded graft clones. T cells produced anew were the main source of T-cell counts and diversity one year after transplant. Some patients showed high day-60 TCRbeta diversity, which derived from surviving recipient T cells and thymic progenitors.

Points on this clonotype: What it binds is not known.

Unique molecular identifiers were incorporated into the prepared TCRbeta library. Each CDR3 protein is one row after TCRdb ran MiXCR on the PCR reads. The data contain about 830,000 distinct CDR3 sequences, 15% to 20% of them singletons. Source: PBMCs, mostly from graft donor cells, taken 360 days after TCRalphabeta/CD19-depleted stem cell transplant. The TCR sequence derives from a male patient younger than 18 who had a stem cell transplant for acute lymphoblastic leukemia, so the T cells may come from the graft donor.

The CDR3 is CASSLERTGGNDEQFF. In DNA, the CDR3 is TGCGCCAGCAGCTTGGAAAGGACAGGGGGCAACGATGAGCAGTTCTTC. The genes are TRBV5-1 and TRBJ2-1, with 11 bases aligning to TRBD1. The CDR3 runs to 16 residues. The V gene end was trimmed by 0 bases and the J gene end by 8 bases; junction bases not matched to a gene: 7. CDR1 and CDR2 from the germline V gene are SGHRS and YFSETQ.